This TCR beta chain derives from a study of blood T cells in healthy people across ages. Study outcomes and limitations: Per million T cells, the diversity of TCR beta decreased roughly linearly as age advanced.

As concerns this clonotype: Antigen specificity is unknown.

Using a J-beta primer mix together with a sample-barcoded 5' primer, a second PCR was run for about 6 to 11 cycles. Each cDNA molecule carried a tag from a template-switch adaptor that contained 12 random nucleotides. All samples yielded 3 million or more CDR3-containing paired-end reads. TCRdb recomputed calls from the 5' RACE reads with MiXCR, one row per CDR3 protein. The repertoire has 1.5 million to 2 million distinct CDR3 sequences, under 30% of them found once; the top ten carry 7.7%. Per-sample yields of isolated PBMCs were at least 6.5 million. This sequence was found in a woman under 40 in good health. Sequencing was performed on blood.

As DNA, the CDR3 is TGTGCCAGCAGCTCCGACAGGAGGTACGGTACGCAGTATTTT. Translation: CASSSDRRYGTQYF. The chain employs TRBV7-9 and TRBJ2-3; possibly TRBD1 for D (6 bases). The V gene lost 4 bases and the J gene lost 8 bases, with 16 bases spanning the gap. The V gene's germline CDR1 is SEHNR and CDR2 FQNEAQ (reference sequence). This CDR3 comprises 14 residues.